The source of this T cell receptor beta chain is a study of blood T cell repertoires in COVID-19. The overall study: Acute-phase and convalescent COVID-19 samples originated in the United States, Italy and Spain. T cells, B-cell-depleted T cells, or PBMCs provided the cDNA or gDNA that served as material.

Under the authors' procedure: Amplification of reference gene primers was used by the study to estimate nucleated cell counts. Assay: immunoSEQ multiplex PCR; the TCRdb copy retains only in-frame clones and omits some. That table is the source of V, J and clone size, and D and trimming were worked out from the DNA. The repertoire has roughly 200,000 clones, about nine tenths of them found once; the top ten carry about 1.6%. Per germline, CDR1 LGHDT and CDR2 YNNKEL (reference sequence). V gave up 1 base and J gave up 5 bases, with 9 bases separating them. The CDR3 spans 14 residues. The rearrangement joins TRBV3-1 (or the pseudogene TRBV3-2) to TRBJ2-4, with D perhaps matching TRBD1 (6 bases). Material: peripheral blood. The receptor's source is a man aged 18 to 35 with active or convalescent COVID-19. The CDR3 region has the DNA TGTGCCAGCAGCCAAGTAGGGGGTCAAAACATTCAGTACTTC. Protein: CASSQVGGQNIQYF.